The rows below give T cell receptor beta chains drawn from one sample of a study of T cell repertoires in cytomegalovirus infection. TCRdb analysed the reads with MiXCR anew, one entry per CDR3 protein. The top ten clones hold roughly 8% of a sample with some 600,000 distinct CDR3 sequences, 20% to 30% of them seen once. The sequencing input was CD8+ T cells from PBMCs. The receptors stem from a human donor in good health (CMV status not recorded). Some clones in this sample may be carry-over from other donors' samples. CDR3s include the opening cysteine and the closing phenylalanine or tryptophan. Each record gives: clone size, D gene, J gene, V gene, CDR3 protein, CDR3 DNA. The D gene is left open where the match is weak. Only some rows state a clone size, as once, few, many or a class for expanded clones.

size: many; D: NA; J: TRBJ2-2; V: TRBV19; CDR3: CASSIVASMELFF; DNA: TGTGCCAGTAGTATTGTTGCTTCCATGGAGCTGTTTTTT
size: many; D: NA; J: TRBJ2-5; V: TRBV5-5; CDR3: CASSLVGGLETQYF; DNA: TGTGCCAGCAGCTTGGTCGGAGGCCTAGAGACCCAGTACTTC
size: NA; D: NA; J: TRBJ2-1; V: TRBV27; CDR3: CASSLWEDHNEQFF; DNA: TGTGCCAGCAGCCTTTGGGAGGACCACAATGAGCAGTTCTTC
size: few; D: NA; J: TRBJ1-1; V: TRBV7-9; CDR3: CASRKRTEAFF; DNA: TGTGCCAGCAGGAAACGGACCGAAGCTTTCTTT
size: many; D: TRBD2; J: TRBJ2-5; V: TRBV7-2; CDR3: CASSLNGGRETQYF; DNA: TGTGCCAGCAGCTTAAACGGGGGGAGAGAGACCCAGTACTTC
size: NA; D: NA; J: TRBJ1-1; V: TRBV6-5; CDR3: CASSYSRGGGNTEAFF; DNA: TGTGCCAGCAGTTACTCGAGGGGGGGGGGGAACACTGAAGCTTTCTTT
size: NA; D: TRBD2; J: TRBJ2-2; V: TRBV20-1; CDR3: CSATGTITGELFF; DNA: TGCAGTGCTACCGGGACTATCACCGGGGAGCTGTTTTTT
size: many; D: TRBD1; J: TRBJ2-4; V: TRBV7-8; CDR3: CASSSGTVKNIQYF; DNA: TGTGCCAGCAGCTCTGGGACAGTCAAAAACATTCAGTACTTC
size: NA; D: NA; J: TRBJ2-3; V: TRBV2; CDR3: CASRPGPAGDTQYF; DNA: TGTGCCAGCCGCCCGGGACCCGCCGGAGATACGCAGTATTTT
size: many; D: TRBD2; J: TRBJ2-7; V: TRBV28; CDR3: CASGLAGGLGYEQYF; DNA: TGTGCCAGCGGGTTAGCGGGGGGCCTTGGCTACGAGCAGTACTTC
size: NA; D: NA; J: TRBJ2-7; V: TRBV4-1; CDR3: CASSHLGGEQYF; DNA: TGCGCCAGCAGCCATCTCGGTGGGGAGCAGTACTTC